The present TCR beta chain was sequenced within a study of blood T cells in healthy people across ages. Using a J-beta primer mix together with a sample-barcoded 5' primer, a second PCR was run for about 6 to 12 cycles. TCRdb recomputed calls from the 5' RACE reads with MiXCR, one row per CDR3 protein. Among about 650,000 distinct CDR3 sequences listed, roughly 32% were seen once. V lost 1 base, J lost 4 bases, and 8 bases stayed unmatched. The CDR3 extends over 16 amino acids. Germline CDR1 reads LGHNA; CDR2 reads YNFKEQ. This clonotype was observed many times. Sequenced input: blood. The chain joins TRBV4-2 to TRBJ2-5, with TRBD2 matching over 8 bases. The sequence derives from a woman older than 75 in good health. The CDR3 DNA reads TGTGCCAGCAGCCAAGGTAGCGGGGCGAAGGGAGAGACCCAGTACTTC. Its protein product is CASSQGSGAKGETQYF.